This T cell receptor beta chain was profiled in a study of cytomegalovirus exposure and HLA in healthy donors. About the research overall: The use of the same platform for the 100 to 150 validation repertoires and the roughly 680 first-cohort repertoires was reported by a later analysis.

The CDR3 totals 13 residues. The V gene lost 8 bases and the J gene lost 7 bases, with 18 bases spanning the gap. The germline CDR1 and CDR2 sequences are MNHNS and SASEGT. Only in-frame clones appear in the TCRdb table, and some are missing; sequencing was by immunoSEQ multiplex PCR. Of around 130,000 clones listed, approximately 89% were seen once; the top ten hold approximately 3.3%. The rearrangement joins TRBV6-1 to TRBJ2-7; possible D gene TRBD1, 7 bases. The sequence came from a man younger than 45 in good health and CMV-seronegative. Sequencing was carried out using PBMCs. The CDR3 coding sequence is TGTGCCAGCGGCGGGACAGCCTTGAGGGAGCAGTACTTC. Its protein product is CASGGTALREQYF.